This TCR beta chain was captured in a study of identical twins. Study-wide results and caveats: Abundant beta clonotypes from cord blood bore fewer insertions; memory repertoires lacked this pattern.

TCRdb re-derived calls from the 5' RACE reads in MiXCR, one entry per CDR3 protein. The sample has around 230,000 distinct CDR3 sequences, 5.5% to 7.5% seen once. V was clipped by 5 bases and J by 6 bases, with 13 bases between them. CDR1 and CDR2 from the germline V gene are LNHNV and YYDKDF (reference sequence). The CDR3 consists of 14 residues. About this clonotype: Antigen: not known.

This same sample was also part of a study on T cells expressing NK-cell markers.

This clonotype was obtained from a woman between 18 and 29 years old in good health. The J gene is TRBJ1-4, the V gene TRBV15; D is unresolved. Sequencing used CD8+ T cells sorted from blood. CDR3 residues: CATSRSRGYEKLFF. DNA of the CDR3: TGTGCCACCAGCCGTAGTCGTGGGTATGAAAAACTGTTTTTT.